The 21 T cell receptor beta chains below all came from one sample that was sequenced in a study of blood T cell repertoires in COVID-19. The table came from immunoSEQ multiplex PCR; TCRdb's copy has only in-frame clones and leaves some out. The sample lists under 200,000 clones; 87% were seen once. The source material was peripheral blood. The receptors stem from a woman aged 55-70 years who had recovered from COVID-19.

This clone was found once. The chain employs TRBV5-8 and TRBJ2-7, with TRBD1 matching 9 bases. This CDR3 is 13 amino acids long. Germline values: CDR1 SGHTS, CDR2 YDEGEE. V was clipped by 2 bases and J by 6 bases; unmatched bases: 3. CDR3 DNA: TGTGCCAGCAGCTTTTGGACAGGGGTCGAGCAGTACTTC. Translation: CASSFWTGVEQYF.

The rearrangement uses TRBV28 and TRBJ2-5, with D perhaps matching TRBD1 (6 bases). The CDR3 has 15 residues. In germline, CDR1 is MDHEN, CDR2 SYDVKM. Trimming shortened V by 5 bases and J by 0 bases, and 13 bases separated the two germline ends. The CDR3 nucleotides read TGTGCCAGCAGTCTGCTGACAGGTAACCAAGAGACCCAGTACTTC. This codes for CASSLLTGNQETQYF.

V gene TRBV28 combines with J gene TRBJ1-6; possible D gene TRBD1, 5 bases. V lost 5 bases and J 3 bases, leaving 8 bases between the germline ends. Germline loops: CDR1 MDHEN, CDR2 SYDVKM. The CDR3 runs to 14 residues. CDR3 DNA sequence: TGTGCCAGCAGTCAGGGTTTCTATAATTCACCCCTCCACTTT. It codes for CASSQGFYNSPLHF.

This clone was recorded many times. The chain recombines TRBV9 with TRBJ1-6; weak D call: TRBD1 (6 bases). The germline CDR1 and CDR2 sequences are SGDLS and YYNGEE. CDR3 length: 14 amino acids. Trimming shortened V by 2 bases and J by 10 bases, and 13 bases separated the two germline ends. The CDR3 loop reads CASSVSPDSSPLHF. CDR3 in DNA: TGTGCCAGCAGCGTCTCCCCGGACAGCTCACCCCTCCACTTT.

Only a few counts were recorded for this clone. The chain links TRBV6-5 to TRBJ1-6, with 10 bases that match TRBD1. From germline, CDR1 is MNHEY and CDR2 SVGAGI. The V gene end was trimmed by 5 bases and the J gene end by 9 bases; junction bases not matched to a gene: 7. The CDR3 has 15 residues. CDR3 nucleotide sequence: TGTGCCAGCAGTCGGGGGGGGACAGGGGTTTCACCCCTCCACTTT. Translation: CASSRGGTGVSPLHF.

The chain joins TRBV6-2 or TRBV6-3 to TRBJ2-7; 8 bases are shared with TRBD1. Germline lookup yields CDR1 MNHEY and CDR2 SVGEGT. V was pared by 5 bases and J by 2 bases, with 8 bases of the junction left unmatched. CDR3 length: 15 amino acids. The CDR3 bases are TGTGCCAGCAGTGGGGGACAGGCGGGCACCTACGAGCAGTACTTC. This encodes CASSGGQAGTYEQYF.

This clone was detected only once. This sequence joins TRBV10-2 and TRBJ1-2; 7 nucleotides agree with TRBD1. The CDR3 sequence is 14 residues long. Germline CDR1 WSHSY, CDR2 SAAADI. V lost 3 bases to trimming and J lost 1 base; unmatched junction nucleotides: 2. CDR3 DNA sequence: TGCGCCAGCAGTGACCACAGGGGTAACTATGGCTACACCTTC. It encodes CASSDHRGNYGYTF.

This clone turned up a few times. The chain joins TRBV7-2 to TRBJ2-7, with D possibly TRBD2 on 6 matching bases. V was shortened by 0 bases and J by 5 bases, with 14 bases between the two germline ends. The CDR3 consists of 15 residues. From germline, CDR1 is SGHTA and CDR2 FQGNSA. The CDR3 DNA follows: TGTGCCAGCAGCTTAGCGCTAGGAGGGCGCAACGAGCAGTACTTC. This gives the protein CASSLALGGRNEQYF.

This chain joins TRBV21-1 and TRBJ2-5; the table's TRBD2 call for D was not verified on the DNA. TRBV21-1 is classified as a pseudogene. The CDR3 is 15 amino acids. CDR3 nucleotide sequence: TGTGCCAGCAGCAGGTGCTTGACTAGCAAAGAGACCCAGTACTTC. Protein sequence: CASSRCLTSKETQYF.

This rearrangement joins TRBV7-3 to TRBJ1-1; D is ambiguous. Trimming took off 1 base at V and 7 bases at J, with 10 bases between the two ends. The length of the CDR3 is 13 residues. Germline-derived CDR1 and CDR2 are SGHTA and FQGTGA. CDR3 in DNA: TGTGCCAGCAGCTTAAGCCCAGGCGATGAAGCTTTCTTT. It codes for CASSLSPGDEAFF.

The chain links TRBV4-3 to TRBJ1-2; D remains unclear. The CDR3 is made up of 15 amino acids. V lost 1 base to trimming and J lost 3 bases, with 12 bases between them. Germline loops: CDR1 LGHNA, CDR2 YSLEER. DNA of the CDR3: TGCGCCAGCAGCCAAGGCCTAGAGATCTACTATGGCTACACCTTC. This translates into CASSQGLEIYYGYTF.

The gene calls are TRBV28 and TRBJ2-7, with D unresolved. The ends were cut back, 5 bases at V and 4 bases at J, with 9 bases in the middle. The CDR3 length is 12 residues. Germline loops: CDR1 MDHEN, CDR2 SYDVKM. In DNA form, the CDR3 reads TGTGCCAGCAGTCTATCCCGTTACGAGCAGTACTTC. Translating gives CASSLSRYEQYF.

The chain links TRBV5-4 to TRBJ2-5; 9 positions match TRBD2. This CDR3 has 14 amino acids. V trimming: 4 bases; J trimming: 3 bases; junction bases outside the gene matches: 4. Germline CDR1 reads SGHNT; CDR2 reads YYREEE (reference sequence). The CDR3 loop reads CASSDIAGEETQYF. CDR3 DNA: TGTGCCAGCAGCGATATAGCGGGGGAAGAGACCCAGTACTTC. The variable domain in full, completed from reference TRBV5-4 and TRBJ2-5, reads ETGVTQSPTHLIKTRGQQVTLRCSSQSGHNTVSWYQQALGQGPQFIFQYYREEENGRGNFPPRFSGLQFPNYSSELNVNALELDDSALYLCASSDIAGEETQYFGPGTRLLVL.

This chain uses TRBV9 with TRBJ1-1; tentatively, D is TRBD1 (6 bases). The length of the CDR3 is 16 residues. With 0 bases removed from V and 1 base from J, the gap between germline ends came to 13 bases. Germline CDR1 is SGDLS and CDR2 is YYNGEE. The CDR3 is CASSVARGRGNTEAFF. The CDR3, as DNA: TGTGCCAGCAGCGTAGCCAGGGGAAGGGGGAACACTGAAGCTTTCTTT.

A single count supports this clone. The chain employs TRBV18 and TRBJ2-3; weak D call: TRBD1 (5 bases). The CDR3 is 16 amino acids. The germline V and J ends were trimmed by 3 bases and 5 bases, with 18 bases remaining between them. The V gene's germline CDR1 is KGHSH and CDR2 LQKENI. The CDR3 sequence is CASSPLGQGPLDTQYF. The CDR3 nucleotides are TGTGCCAGCTCACCTCTGGGGCAGGGCCCCCTAGATACGCAGTATTTT.

This clone appeared a single time. The V and J genes are TRBV18 and TRBJ2-7, with 9 bases identical to TRBD1. The germline gives CDR1 KGHSH, CDR2 LQKENI. With V trimmed by 0 bases and J by 6 bases, 3 bases remained unmatched. The CDR3 consists of 14 residues. In nucleotides, the CDR3 is TGTGCCAGCTCACCACCGACAGGGGGAGCCGAGCAGTACTTC. Translating gives CASSPPTGGAEQYF. Full variable domain (missing parts from reference TRBV18 and TRBJ2-7): NAGVMQNPRHLVRRRGQEARLRCSPMKGHSHVYWYRQLPEEGLKFMVYLQKENIIDESGMPKERFSAEFPKEGPSILRIQQVVRGDSAAYFCASSPPTGGAEQYFGPGTRLTVT.

The V call is TRBV5-1, the J call TRBJ1-1; a weak D match, TRBD1 (5 bases). Trimming stripped 8 bases from V and 5 bases from J, with 19 bases between. The CDR3 length is 14 residues. CDR1 and CDR2 from the germline V gene are SGHRS and YFSETQ. The CDR3, as DNA: TGCGCCAGTAAGAGGGGCTCCGGGGGGACTGAAGCTTTCTTT. Amino acid sequence: CASKRGSGGTEAFF.

This clone occurred once. The V gene is TRBV4-3, the J gene TRBJ2-1; D not resolved. V was trimmed by 1 base and J by 7 bases, leaving 5 bases between them. The CDR3 runs 12 residues. From germline, CDR1 is LGHNA and CDR2 YSLEER. CDR3 nucleotide sequence: TGCGCCAGCAGCCAAGGACATAATGAGCAGTTCTTC. It codes for CASSQGHNEQFF.

The chain employs TRBV28 and TRBJ1-1; no clear D gene. Looked up from germline, CDR1 is MDHEN and CDR2 is SYDVKM. Trimming stripped 3 bases from V and 10 bases from J, with 9 bases between. The CDR3 runs 11 residues. This chain's CDR3 is CASSLVGRAFF. CDR3 DNA: TGTGCCAGCAGTTTGGTGGGGAGAGCTTTCTTT.

The chain combines TRBV4-1 with TRBJ2-1, with 9 positions matching TRBD1. Germline lookup yields CDR1 MGHRA and CDR2 YSYEKL. The CDR3 runs 16 residues. V trimming: 2 bases; J trimming: 0 bases; junction bases outside the gene matches: 2. The CDR3 here is CASSQWGQGSYNEQFF. Written as DNA, the CDR3 is TGCGCCAGCAGCCAATGGGGACAGGGCTCCTACAATGAGCAGTTCTTC.

This clone appeared once. The CDR3 DNA reads TGTGCCAGCAGCCAAGTTTTAGCTGGAAACACCATATATTTT. It yields the protein CASSQVLAGNTIYF. This chain connects TRBV3-1 (or the pseudogene TRBV3-2) to TRBJ1-3; D is uncertain. Deletions cut 1 base from V and 2 bases from J, with 6 bases between. There are 14 residues in the CDR3. The germline gives CDR1 LGHDT, CDR2 YNNKEL (reference sequence).